Below, one TCR beta chain is given with its context. TCRdb fed the PCR reads into MiXCR, producing one record per CDR3 protein. The data contain 350,000 or so distinct CDR3 sequences, around a fifth of them singletons. This entry belongs to a study of molecular identifiers for immune sequencing clone quantification. This CDR3 region has 14 residues. The V end lost 3 bases, the J end lost 4 bases, and 12 bases lay between the germline ends. The germline V gene encodes CDR1 SNHLY and CDR2 FYNNEI. The V gene is TRBV2, the J gene TRBJ1-2; TRBD1 is a possible D gene (6 bases). The receptor was isolated from a human donor in good health. Some libraries in this study had Jurkat cell RNA spiked in. The specimen was naive CD8+ T cells from blood, with Jurkat cell RNA spiked in. Subset specified: FACS-sorted CD8+CD4-CCR7+CD45RA+ naive T cells. For the CDR3, the DNA is TGTGCCAGCAGTGAGTCAGGGGAGGGCTATGGCTACACCTTC. It codes for CASSESGEGYGYTF.